This T cell receptor (beta chain) comes out of a study of blood T cell repertoires in COVID-19. About the study: Sites in the United States, Italy and Spain provided acute and convalescent COVID-19 samples. T cells, B-cell-depleted T cells, or PBMCs supplied cDNA or gDNA.

Germline V CDR1 and CDR2: GTSNPN, SVGIG (reference sequence). Trimming took off 1 base at V and 4 bases at J, with 5 bases between the two ends. This CDR3 is 11 amino acids long. Clones were sequenced by immunoSEQ multiplex PCR, and TCRdb holds only the in-frame ones, with some missing. Of around 140,000 clones in the sample, 84% were seen once. The sequenced material came from PBMCs or T cells enriched from blood (not recorded which). The sequence came from a woman between 50 and 59 years old with acute COVID-19. This chain links TRBV30 with TRBJ2-7; D is ambiguous. The CDR3 DNA follows: TGTGCCTGGAGTGAGAGATACGAGCAGTACTTC. Protein: CAWSERYEQYF.